The 21 T cell receptor beta chains given below trace back to one sample, sequenced in a study of blood T cells in healthy people across ages (dated by TCRdb to between 2015 and 2016). The library was built by means of 5' RACE. A second PCR of roughly 7 to 11 cycles was performed with a sample-barcoded 5' primer and a J-beta primer mix. TCRdb cleaned the public reads at Q25 with fastp, built clones with MiXCR and kept in-frame beta chains. Records with the same CDR3 protein are collapsed into one entry carrying the most frequent genes and DNA. Within this sample are fewer than 2,000,000 distinct CDR3 sequences, with approximately 39% of them counted one time only. The ten largest clones add up to 23% of the sample. The specimen was blood. The receptors originated from a human donor in good health.

The gene calls are TRBV4-2 and TRBJ1-1; 7 bases align to TRBD1. The germline gives CDR1 LGHNA, CDR2 YNFKEQ. Germline trimming cut 0 bases from V and 4 bases from J; bases unmatched to any gene: 5. The CDR3 has 15 residues. Here the CDR3 reads CASSQERGLITEAFF. As DNA, the CDR3 is TGTGCCAGCAGCCAAGAAAGGGGGCTGATCACTGAAGCTTTCTTT.

This sequence joins TRBV4-3 and TRBJ2-7; TRBD2 aligns across 8 bases. Trimming took 1 base from V and 6 from J; bases not matched to a gene: 11. Germline V gene sequence: CDR1 LGHNA, CDR2 YSLEER. The CDR3 contains 16 residues. Here the CDR3 DNA reads TGCGCCAGCAGCCAAGCGTGGGGGCGGGGGGCTCTCGAGCAGTACTTC. As protein: CASSQAWGRGALEQYF.

This clonotype was seen a handful of times. This chain joins TRBV19 and TRBJ2-7; 7 bases align to TRBD2. This CDR3 region has 13 residues. V lost 6 bases and J lost 3; bases outside the gene matches: 5. The germline gives CDR1 LNHDA, CDR2 SQIVND (reference sequence). The CDR3 reads CASSWTRDYEQYF. CDR3 bases: TGTGCCAGTAGCTGGACTAGGGACTACGAGCAGTACTTC.

About this clonotype itself: One end of the junction fails to match germline, which may point to a read error. This chain joins TRBV20-1 and TRBJ2-1, with 8 bases aligning to TRBD1. The CDR3 sequence is 15 residues long. In germline, CDR1 is DFQATT, CDR2 SNEGSKA (reference sequence). Here the CDR3 reads CSGRGPASSYNEQFF. CDR3 coding DNA: TGTAGTGGCAGGGGGCCAGCGAGCTCCTACAATGAGCAGTTCTTC.

The J gene is TRBJ2-5, the V gene TRBV2; no clear D. Trimming removed 3 bases from V and 2 bases from J, with 16 bases in between. The CDR3 covers 16 residues. Germline V gives CDR1 SNHLY, CDR2 FYNNEI. CDR3 in amino acids: CASSDRAGWKQETQYF. The CDR3, as DNA: TGTGCCAGCAGTGATCGGGCCGGGTGGAAACAAGAGACCCAGTACTTC.

The chain combines TRBV24-1 with TRBJ2-1, with 9 positions matching TRBD1. Germline CDR1 and CDR2: KGHDR and SFDVKD. The CDR3 totals 14 residues. The V gene end was trimmed by 4 bases and the J gene end by 6 bases; junction bases not matched to a gene: 3. CDR3 in amino acids: CATSDRTGANEQFF. The CDR3 coding sequence is TGTGCCACCAGTGACCGGACAGGGGCCAATGAGCAGTTCTTC.

This clonotype showed up just a few times. The rearrangement joins TRBV4-1 to TRBJ1-2; maybe TRBD1 (5 bases). The V end lost 1 base, the J end lost 5 bases, and 26 bases lay between the germline ends. The CDR3 is 19 amino acids. From germline, CDR1 is MGHRA and CDR2 YSYEKL. The CDR3, as DNA: TGCGCCAGCAGCCAAGGGGCATGGGGCAATTCGAGAGGAGGATATGGCTACACCTTC. Amino acids: CASSQGAWGNSRGGYGYTF.

Concerning this clonotype: The junction and the germline gene differ at one end; a read error may be behind it. The chain joins TRBV12-3 or TRBV12-4 to TRBJ1-2; 8 nucleotides line up with TRBD1. This CDR3 has 14 residues. CDR3 coding DNA: TGTGCCAGCACCCTGACAGGGGTTGGATATGGCTGCACCTTC. Translation gives CASTLTGVGYGCTF.

In this sample, this clonotype turned up a few times. This sequence joins TRBV20-1 and TRBJ2-3; TRBD2 agrees at 11 bases. The J segment lost 2 bases and the V segment lost 6 bases, leaving 13 bases of the junction unmatched. The germline gives CDR1 DFQATT, CDR2 SNEGSKA (reference sequence). The CDR3 contains 17 residues. CDR3 amino acids: CSAPAASGGLLTDTQYF. CDR3 coding DNA: TGCAGTGCCCCCGCTGCTAGCGGGGGGCTGCTCACAGATACGCAGTATTTT.

In its sample, this clonotype was seen once. The chain employs TRBV9 and TRBJ1-1; 8 nucleotides line up with TRBD1. V lost 4 bases, J lost 7 bases, and 9 bases stayed unmatched. Germline-derived CDR1 and CDR2 are SGDLS and YYNGEE. CDR3 size: 14 residues. Written as DNA, the CDR3 is TGTGCCAGCAGCCCCTCCGGACAGGGAAGTGAAGCTTTCTTT. Translating it yields CASSPSGQGSEAFF.

In this sample, this clonotype turned up a few times. This chain links TRBV4-2 with TRBJ2-7; D perhaps matches TRBD1 (5 bases). V was cut by 1 base and J by 2 bases, with 9 bases left in between. Looked up from germline, CDR1 is LGHNA and CDR2 is YNFKEQ. The CDR3 is 14 residues long. CDR3 nucleotides: TGTGCCAGCAGCCAAGGTTCGGACACCTACGAGCAGTACTTC. This encodes CASSQGSDTYEQYF.

The rearrangement uses TRBV4-2 and TRBJ1-5; D is perhaps TRBD1 (5 bases). This CDR3 comprises 15 residues. Germline CDR1 is LGHNA and CDR2 is YNFKEQ. Trimming removed 1 base from V and 9 bases from J, with 16 bases in between. This CDR3 is CASSQVGDPHLPQHF. The CDR3 nucleotides are TGTGCCAGCAGCCAAGTTGGGGACCCCCATTTGCCCCAGCATTTT.

This clonotype was seen a few times. This chain uses TRBV20-1 with TRBJ2-5, with 10 bases identical to TRBD2. After removal of 0 bases from V and 3 bases from J, the junction contained 16 bases not matched to a gene. This CDR3 is 19 amino acids long. Germline V gives CDR1 DFQATT, CDR2 SNEGSKA (reference sequence). The CDR3 DNA reads as TGCAGTGCTAGAGATAGGTTCTGGGGTAGCGGGGGGCTGAAAGAGACCCAGTACTTC. Translated, it gives CSARDRFWGSGGLKETQYF.

The J gene is TRBJ2-5, the V gene TRBV7-6; TRBD1 might be the D (5 bases). Germline values: CDR1 SGHVS, CDR2 FNYEAQ. The V gene lost 3 bases and the J gene lost 0 bases, with 11 bases spanning the gap. The CDR3 runs 15 residues. CDR3 nucleotides: TGTGCCAGCAGCTTTTCCCCAGGGAACCAAGAGACCCAGTACTTC. This sequence encodes CASSFSPGNQETQYF.

The chain combines TRBV7-9 with TRBJ1-2; perhaps TRBD1 as D (5 bases). Germline assignment: CDR1 SEHNR and CDR2 FQNEAQ (reference sequence). Trimming took off 5 bases at V and 8 bases at J, with 15 bases between the two ends. The CDR3 loop spans 13 amino acids. The CDR3 coding sequence is TGTGCCAGCAGCCCCGGGGGAAGGGCAGGCTACACCTTC. It codes for CASSPGGRAGYTF.

The chain has TRBV11-2 and TRBJ2-3; D is possibly TRBD2 (7 bases). Germline loops: CDR1 SGHAT, CDR2 FQNNGV. The V end lost 2 bases, the J end lost 5 bases, and 17 bases lay between the germline ends. This CDR3 region has 16 residues. The CDR3, as DNA: TGTGCCAGCAGCTTAATGCGAGCGCGGGGGCAAGATACGCAGTATTTT. Protein product: CASSLMRARGQDTQYF.

Only a few counts were recorded for this clonotype. The chain combines TRBV12-3 or TRBV12-4 with TRBJ1-1; D gene ambiguous. V lost 3 bases, J lost 11 bases, and 16 bases lay in between. The CDR3 consists of 13 residues. The CDR3 spells CASSLDRPLDAFF. The DNA for the CDR3 is TGTGCCAGCAGTTTGGATAGACCTCTTGACGCTTTCTTT.

J is TRBJ2-5 and V is TRBV6-2 or TRBV6-3, with D unresolved. Gene TRBJ2-7 matches the end of the DNA better, so the J call may be wrong. Germline values: CDR1 MNHEY, CDR2 SVGEGT. There are 12 residues in the CDR3. The CDR3 is CASTTRPDEQYF. CDR3 nucleotides: TGTGCCAGCACTACCCGACCAGACGAGCAGTACTTC.

The chain links TRBV7-2 to TRBJ2-4; 13 bases are a match to TRBD2. CDR1 is SGHTA and CDR2 is FQGNSA in the germline V gene. The CDR3 totals 16 residues. Germline trimming cut 5 bases from V and 4 bases from J; bases unmatched to any gene: 5. CDR3 in amino acids: CASSQTSGGLKNIQYF. The DNA for the CDR3 is TGTGCCAGCAGCCAGACTAGCGGGGGGCTAAAAAACATTCAGTACTTC.

The genes are TRBV7-2 and TRBJ2-3, with TRBD1 matching over 8 bases. This CDR3 has 13 residues. With 5 bases clipped from V and 6 bases from J, the junction kept 4 bases outside the gene matches. Germline-derived CDR1 and CDR2 are SGHTA and FQGNSA. The CDR3 DNA reads as TGTGCCAGCAGCAGACAGGGGTGGGATACGCAGTATTTT. Amino acid sequence: CASSRQGWDTQYF. Using reference TRBV7-2 and TRBJ2-3 for the parts outside the CDR3, the full variable domain is GAGVSQSPSNKVTEKGKDVELRCDPISGHTALYWYRQSLGQGLEFLIYFQGNSAPDKSGLPSDRFSAERTGGSVSTLTIQRTQQEDSAVYLCASSRQGWDTQYFGPGTRLTVL.

This clonotype was detected a few times. The chain is built from TRBV5-1 and TRBJ2-6, with D possibly TRBD1 on 5 matching bases. V gave up 4 bases and J gave up 1 base, with 12 bases separating them. The germline V gene has CDR1 SGHRS and CDR2 YFSETQ. This CDR3 contains 16 residues. The CDR3 reads CASSAGHLSGANVLTF. The CDR3 DNA follows: TGCGCCAGCAGCGCAGGACACCTTTCTGGGGCCAACGTCCTGACTTTC. Complete variable domain (other parts from reference TRBV5-1 and TRBJ2-6): KAGVTQTPRYLIKTRGQQVTLSCSPISGHRSVSWYQQTPGQGLQFLFEYFSETQRNKGNFPGRFSGRQFSNSRSEMNVSTLELGDSALYLCASSAGHLSGANVLTFGAGSRLTVL.